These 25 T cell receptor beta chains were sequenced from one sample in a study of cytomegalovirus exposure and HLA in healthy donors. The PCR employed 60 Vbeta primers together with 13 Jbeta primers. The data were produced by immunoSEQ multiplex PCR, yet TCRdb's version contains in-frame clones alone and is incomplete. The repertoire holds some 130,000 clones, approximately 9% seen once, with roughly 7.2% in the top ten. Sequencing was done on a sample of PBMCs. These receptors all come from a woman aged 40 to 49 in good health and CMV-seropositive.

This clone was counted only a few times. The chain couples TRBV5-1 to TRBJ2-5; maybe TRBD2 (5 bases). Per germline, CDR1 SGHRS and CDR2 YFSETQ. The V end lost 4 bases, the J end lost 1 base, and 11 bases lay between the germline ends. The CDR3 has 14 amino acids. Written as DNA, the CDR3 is TGCGCCAGCAGCCGCTCAGCGGCCCAAGAGACCCAGTACTTC. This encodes CASSRSAAQETQYF.

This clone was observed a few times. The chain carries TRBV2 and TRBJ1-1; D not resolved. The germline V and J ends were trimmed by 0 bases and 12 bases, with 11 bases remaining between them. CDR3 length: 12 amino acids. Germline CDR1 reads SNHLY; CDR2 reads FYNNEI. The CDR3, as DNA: TGTGCCAGCAGTGAAGCGAGGCCAGCCACTTTCTTT. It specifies CASSEARPATFF.

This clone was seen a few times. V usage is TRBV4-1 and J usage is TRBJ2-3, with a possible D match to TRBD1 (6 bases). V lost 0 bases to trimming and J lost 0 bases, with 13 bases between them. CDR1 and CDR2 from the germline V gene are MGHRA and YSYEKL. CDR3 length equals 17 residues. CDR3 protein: CASSQDSTGRSTDTQYF. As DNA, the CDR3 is TGCGCCAGCAGCCAAGATTCCACAGGGCGTAGCACAGATACGCAGTATTTT.

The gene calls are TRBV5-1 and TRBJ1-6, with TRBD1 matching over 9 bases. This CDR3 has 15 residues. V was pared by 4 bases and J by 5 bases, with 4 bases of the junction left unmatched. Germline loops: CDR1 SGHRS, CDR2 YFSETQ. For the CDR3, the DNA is TGCGCCAGCAGCCTGGGACAGGGACATAATTCACCCCTCCACTTT. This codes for CASSLGQGHNSPLHF. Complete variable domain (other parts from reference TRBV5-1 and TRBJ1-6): KAGVTQTPRYLIKTRGQQVTLSCSPISGHRSVSWYQQTPGQGLQFLFEYFSETQRNKGNFPGRFSGRQFSNSRSEMNVSTLELGDSALYLCASSLGQGHNSPLHFGNGTRLTVT.

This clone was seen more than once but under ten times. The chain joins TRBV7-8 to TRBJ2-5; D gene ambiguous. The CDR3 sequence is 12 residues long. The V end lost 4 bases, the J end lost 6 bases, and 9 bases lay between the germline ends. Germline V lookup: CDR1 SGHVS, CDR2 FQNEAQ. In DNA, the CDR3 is TGTGCCAGCAGCTCCGGGTATCAGACCCAGTACTTC. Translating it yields CASSSGYQTQYF.

This CDR3 is CASSLVRQETQYF. In nucleotides, the CDR3 is TGTGCCAGCAGCTTAGTCAGGCAAGAGACCCAGTACTTC. The chain combines TRBV7-7 with TRBJ2-5; no reliable D call. Germline assignment: CDR1 SSHAT and CDR2 FNYEAQ (reference sequence). The length of the CDR3 is 13 residues. Between the trimmed V and J ends, which lost 1 base and 2 bases, there was a span of 5 bases. The whole variable domain, remainder taken from reference TRBV7-7 and TRBJ2-5, is GAGVSQSPRYKVTKRGQDVTLRCDPISSHATLYWYQQALGQGPEFLTYFNYEAQPDKSGLPSDRFSAERPEGSISTLTIQRTEQRDSAMYRCASSLVRQETQYFGPGTRLLVL.

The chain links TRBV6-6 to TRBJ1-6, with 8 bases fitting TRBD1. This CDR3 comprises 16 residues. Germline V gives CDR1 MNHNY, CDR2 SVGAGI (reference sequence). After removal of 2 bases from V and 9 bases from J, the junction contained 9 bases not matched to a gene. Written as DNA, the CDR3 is TGTGCCAGCAGTTACCCCCGACAGGGGTCTCCTTCACCCCTCCACTTT. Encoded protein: CASSYPRQGSPSPLHF.

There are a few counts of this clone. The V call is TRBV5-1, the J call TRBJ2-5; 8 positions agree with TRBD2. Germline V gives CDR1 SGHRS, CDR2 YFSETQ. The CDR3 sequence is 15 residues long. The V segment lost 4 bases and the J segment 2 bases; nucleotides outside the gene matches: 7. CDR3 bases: TGCGCCAGCAGCCGGGAGGGCCGCACTCAAGAGACCCAGTACTTC. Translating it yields CASSREGRTQETQYF.

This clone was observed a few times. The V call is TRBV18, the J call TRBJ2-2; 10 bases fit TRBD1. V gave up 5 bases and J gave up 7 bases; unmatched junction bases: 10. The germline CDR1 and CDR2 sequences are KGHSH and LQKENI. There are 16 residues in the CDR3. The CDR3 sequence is CASSNPGTGEIGELFF. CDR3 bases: TGTGCCAGCTCAAACCCCGGGACAGGGGAGATCGGGGAGCTGTTTTTT.

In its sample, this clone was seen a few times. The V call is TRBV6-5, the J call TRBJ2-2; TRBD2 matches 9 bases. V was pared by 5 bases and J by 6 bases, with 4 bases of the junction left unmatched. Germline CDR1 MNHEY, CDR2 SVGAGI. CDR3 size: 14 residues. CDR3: CASSVASGAGELFF. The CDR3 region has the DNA TGTGCCAGCAGTGTGGCTAGCGGGGCCGGGGAGCTGTTTTTT.

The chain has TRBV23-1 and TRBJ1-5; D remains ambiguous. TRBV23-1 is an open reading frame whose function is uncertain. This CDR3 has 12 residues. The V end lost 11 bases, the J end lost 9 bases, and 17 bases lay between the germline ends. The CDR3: CAPFGGDRPQHF. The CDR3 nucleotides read TGCGCCCCCTTTGGAGGAGATCGGCCCCAGCATTTT.

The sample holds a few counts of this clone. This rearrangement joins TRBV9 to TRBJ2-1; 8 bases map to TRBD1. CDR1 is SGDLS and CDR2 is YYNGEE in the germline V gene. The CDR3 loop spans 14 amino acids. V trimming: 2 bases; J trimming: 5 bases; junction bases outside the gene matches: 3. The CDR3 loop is CASSVSGQDNEQFF. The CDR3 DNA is TGTGCCAGCAGCGTCTCGGGACAGGACAATGAGCAGTTCTTC.

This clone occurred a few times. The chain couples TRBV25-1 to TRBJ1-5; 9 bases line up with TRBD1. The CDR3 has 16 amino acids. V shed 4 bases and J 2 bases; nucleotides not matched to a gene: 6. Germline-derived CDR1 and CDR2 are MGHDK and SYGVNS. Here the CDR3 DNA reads TGTGCCAGCAGTGGGACAGGGGCGAAGGGCAATCAGCCCCAGCATTTT. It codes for CASSGTGAKGNQPQHF.

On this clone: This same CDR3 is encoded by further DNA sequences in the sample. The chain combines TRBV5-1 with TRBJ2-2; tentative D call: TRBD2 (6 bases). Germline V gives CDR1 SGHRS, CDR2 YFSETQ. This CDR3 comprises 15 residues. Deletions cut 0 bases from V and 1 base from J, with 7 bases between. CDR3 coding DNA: TGCGCCAGCAGCTTGGCCGGGAGGAACACCGGGGAGCTGTTTTTT. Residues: CASSLAGRNTGELFF. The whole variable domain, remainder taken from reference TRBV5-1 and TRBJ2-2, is KAGVTQTPRYLIKTRGQQVTLSCSPISGHRSVSWYQQTPGQGLQFLFEYFSETQRNKGNFPGRFSGRQFSNSRSEMNVSTLELGDSALYLCASSLAGRNTGELFFGEGSRLTVL.

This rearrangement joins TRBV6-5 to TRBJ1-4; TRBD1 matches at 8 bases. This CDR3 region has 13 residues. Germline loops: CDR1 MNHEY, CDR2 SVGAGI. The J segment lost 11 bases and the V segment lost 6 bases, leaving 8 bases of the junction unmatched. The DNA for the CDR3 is TGTGCCAGCAGCGCCCGGACAGGGAGGAAACTGTTTTTT. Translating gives CASSARTGRKLFF.

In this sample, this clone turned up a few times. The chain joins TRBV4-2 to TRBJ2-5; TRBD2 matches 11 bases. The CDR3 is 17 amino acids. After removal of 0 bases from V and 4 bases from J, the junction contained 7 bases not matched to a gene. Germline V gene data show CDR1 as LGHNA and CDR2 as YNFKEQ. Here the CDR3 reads CASSQDRGSGGVETQYF. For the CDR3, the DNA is TGTGCCAGCAGCCAAGATCGTGGTAGCGGGGGGGTAGAGACCCAGTACTTC.

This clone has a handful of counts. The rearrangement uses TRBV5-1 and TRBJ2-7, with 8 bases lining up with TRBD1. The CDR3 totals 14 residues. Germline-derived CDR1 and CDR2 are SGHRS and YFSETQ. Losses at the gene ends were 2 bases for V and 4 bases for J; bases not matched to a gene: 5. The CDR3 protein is CASSFQGANYEQYF. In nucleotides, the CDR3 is TGCGCCAGCAGCTTTCAGGGGGCGAATTACGAGCAGTACTTC.

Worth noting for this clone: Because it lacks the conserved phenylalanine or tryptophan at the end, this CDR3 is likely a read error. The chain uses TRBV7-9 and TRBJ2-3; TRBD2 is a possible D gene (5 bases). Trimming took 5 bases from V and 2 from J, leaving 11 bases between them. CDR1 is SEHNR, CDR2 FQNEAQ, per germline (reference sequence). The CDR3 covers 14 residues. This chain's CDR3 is CASSASGFTDTQYV. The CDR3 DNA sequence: TGTGCCAGCAGCGCCAGCGGATTCACAGATACGCAGTATGTT.

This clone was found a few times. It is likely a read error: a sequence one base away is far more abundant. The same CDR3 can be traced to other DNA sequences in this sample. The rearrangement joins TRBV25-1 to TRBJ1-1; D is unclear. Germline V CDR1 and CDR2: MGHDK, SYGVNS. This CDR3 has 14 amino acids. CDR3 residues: CASSDMGRDTEAFF. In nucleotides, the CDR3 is TGTGCCAGTAGTGACATGGGGAGGGACACTGAAGCTTTCTTT.

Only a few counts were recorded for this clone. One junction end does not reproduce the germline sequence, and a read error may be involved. The CDR3 DNA sequence: TGTGCCAGCAGCAAGGAGGCGGGCCCGAACTATGGCTACTCCTTC. The encoded protein is CASSKEAGPNYGYSF. The J gene is TRBJ1-2, the V gene TRBV7-6; D ambiguous. The CDR3 length is 15 residues. Germline assignment: CDR1 SGHVS and CDR2 FNYEAQ.

In nucleotides, the CDR3 is TGTGCCAGCAGCGATACAGGGGTTAGGAACACTGAAGCTTTCTTT. It is translated as CASSDTGVRNTEAFF. The V and J genes are TRBV7-9 and TRBJ1-1, with 7 bases lining up with TRBD1. The CDR3 has 15 residues. The V gene's germline CDR1 is SEHNR and CDR2 FQNEAQ (reference sequence). V lost 5 bases and J lost 1; bases outside the gene matches: 7.

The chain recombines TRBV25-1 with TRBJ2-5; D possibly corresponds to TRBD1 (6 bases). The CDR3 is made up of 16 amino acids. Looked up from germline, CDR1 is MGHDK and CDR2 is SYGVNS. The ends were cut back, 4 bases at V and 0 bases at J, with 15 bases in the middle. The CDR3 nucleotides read TGTGCCAGCAGTGGGGGGCCGACAGTAAACCAAGAGACCCAGTACTTC. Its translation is CASSGGPTVNQETQYF. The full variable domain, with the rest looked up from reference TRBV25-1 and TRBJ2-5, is EADIYQTPRYLVIGTGKKITLECSQTMGHDKMYWYQQDPGMELHLIHYSYGVNSTEKGDLSSESTVSRIRTEHFPLTLESARPSHTSQYLCASSGGPTVNQETQYFGPGTRLLVL.

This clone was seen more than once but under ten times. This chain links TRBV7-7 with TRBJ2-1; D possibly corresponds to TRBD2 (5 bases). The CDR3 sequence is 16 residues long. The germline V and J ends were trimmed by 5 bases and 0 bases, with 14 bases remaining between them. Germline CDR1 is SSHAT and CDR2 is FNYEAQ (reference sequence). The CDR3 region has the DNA TGTGCCAGCAGCCTGAGTGGAGGCAGCTCCTACAATGAGCAGTTCTTC. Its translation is CASSLSGGSSYNEQFF.

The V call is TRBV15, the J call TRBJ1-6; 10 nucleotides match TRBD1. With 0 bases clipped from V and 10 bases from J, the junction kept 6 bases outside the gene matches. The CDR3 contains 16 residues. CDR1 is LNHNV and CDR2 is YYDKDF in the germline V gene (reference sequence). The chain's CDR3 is CATSRDPTGGLSPLHF. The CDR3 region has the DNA TGTGCCACCAGCAGAGATCCGACAGGGGGCTTGTCACCCCTCCACTTT.

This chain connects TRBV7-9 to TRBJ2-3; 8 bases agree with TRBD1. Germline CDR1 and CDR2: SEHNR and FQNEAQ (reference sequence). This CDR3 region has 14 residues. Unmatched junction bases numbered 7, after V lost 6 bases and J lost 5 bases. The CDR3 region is CASRHTGGLDTQYF. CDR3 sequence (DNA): TGTGCCAGCAGACATACAGGGGGGTTAGATACGCAGTATTTT.